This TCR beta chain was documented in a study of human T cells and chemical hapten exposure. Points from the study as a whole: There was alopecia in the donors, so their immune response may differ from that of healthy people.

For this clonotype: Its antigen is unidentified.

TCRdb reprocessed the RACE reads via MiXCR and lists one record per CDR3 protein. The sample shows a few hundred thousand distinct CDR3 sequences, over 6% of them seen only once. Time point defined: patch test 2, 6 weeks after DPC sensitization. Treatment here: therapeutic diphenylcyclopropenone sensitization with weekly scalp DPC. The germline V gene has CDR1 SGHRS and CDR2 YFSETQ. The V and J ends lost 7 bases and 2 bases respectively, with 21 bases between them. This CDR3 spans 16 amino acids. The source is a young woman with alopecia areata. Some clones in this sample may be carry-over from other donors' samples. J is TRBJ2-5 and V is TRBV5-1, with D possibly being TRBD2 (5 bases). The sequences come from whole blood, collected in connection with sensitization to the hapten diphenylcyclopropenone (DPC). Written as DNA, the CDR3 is TGCGCCAGCGCCCCATCGGTCTCGAGGGATCAAGAGACCCAGTACTTC. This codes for CASAPSVSRDQETQYF.